These 7 T cell receptor beta chains came from one sample sequenced in a study of CD8 T cells in Susac syndrome. Reverse transcription of about 0.45 to 1 ug RNA was performed with random hexamers. One entry per CDR3 protein results from TCRdb running MiXCR on the immunoSEQ multiplex PCR reads. The sample contains more than 130,000 distinct CDR3 sequences, around 94% of which appear only once. The specimen was CD8+ T cells from PBMCs. The receptors were gathered from a human donor in good health.

This chain uses TRBV28 with TRBJ2-1, with 8 bases lining up with TRBD2. With V trimmed by 2 bases and J by 6 bases, 6 bases remained unmatched. From germline, CDR1 is MDHEN and CDR2 SYDVKM. CDR3 length equals 15 residues. CDR3 loop: CASSLGTRSLNEQFF. The CDR3 DNA follows: TGTGCCAGCAGTTTAGGGACTAGGTCTCTCAATGAGCAGTTCTTC.

The chain couples TRBV28 to TRBJ2-4, with 10 bases lining up with TRBD1. Losses at the gene ends were 6 bases for V and 6 bases for J; bases not matched to a gene: 11. CDR1 MDHEN and CDR2 SYDVKM come from the germline V gene. This CDR3 has 16 amino acids. The DNA of the CDR3 is TGTGCCAGCAGCCACTGGACAGGGGGTGAGATAAACATTCAGTACTTC. This sequence encodes CASSHWTGGEINIQYF. Drawing the rest from reference TRBV28 and TRBJ2-4, the complete variable domain is DVKVTQSSRYLVKRTGEKVFLECVQDMDHENMFWYRQDPGLGLRLIYFSYDVKMKEKGDIPEGYSVSREKKERFSLILESASTNQTSMYLCASSHWTGGEINIQYFGAGTRLSVL.

V and J are TRBV7-9 and TRBJ1-2; 9 nucleotides line up with TRBD1. The CDR3 extends over 14 amino acids. Germline V gene lookup returns CDR1 SEHNR and CDR2 FQNEAQ (reference sequence). Trimming removed 4 bases from V and 2 bases from J; junction bases left unmatched: 2. The CDR3 loop reads CASSSDRGNYGYTF. CDR3 DNA sequence: TGTGCCAGCAGCTCGGACAGGGGAAACTATGGCTACACCTTC.

This chain uses TRBV6-2 or TRBV6-3 with TRBJ1-2; perhaps TRBD1 as D (6 bases). Trimming stripped 7 bases from V and 6 bases from J, with 21 bases between. CDR3 length equals 15 residues. Germline V gives CDR1 MNHEY, CDR2 SVGEGT. DNA of the CDR3: TGTGCCAGCACCCCTCAGGCCGACAGGATGCATGGCTACACCTTC. Amino acid sequence: CASTPQADRMHGYTF.

V usage is TRBV27 and J usage is TRBJ2-1; 7 bases map to TRBD1. The CDR3 length is 15 residues. The V gene end was trimmed by 3 bases and the J gene end by 8 bases; junction bases not matched to a gene: 10. Germline CDR1 reads MNHEY; CDR2 reads SMNVEV (reference sequence). CDR3 loop: CASSFARDRLDEQFF. Written as DNA, the CDR3 is TGTGCCAGCAGTTTTGCTCGGGACAGACTCGATGAGCAGTTCTTC.

This rearrangement joins TRBV5-1 to TRBJ2-1; perhaps TRBD1 as D (5 bases). This CDR3 has 12 amino acids. The V end lost 2 bases, the J end lost 8 bases, and 8 bases lay between the germline ends. Looked up from germline, CDR1 is SGHRS and CDR2 is YFSETQ. This chain's CDR3 is CASSFTGDEQFF. The CDR3 DNA is TGCGCCAGCAGCTTTACAGGTGATGAGCAGTTCTTC.

The V and J genes are TRBV20-1 and TRBJ2-1; TRBD2 might be the D (6 bases). V was trimmed by 6 bases and J by 6 bases, leaving 21 bases between them. Germline V gives CDR1 DFQATT, CDR2 SNEGSKA (reference sequence). This CDR3 region has 15 residues. The CDR3 loop reads CSAADFGRSPNEQFF. The CDR3 DNA sequence: TGCAGTGCAGCGGATTTCGGGAGAAGCCCCAATGAGCAGTTCTTC.